This T cell receptor (beta chain) is from a study of blood T cells in healthy people across ages. Combining a sample-barcoded 5' primer with a J-beta primer mix, a second PCR ran for 7 to 11 cycles. Every sample gave at least 2.5 million paired-end reads containing CDR3. TCRdb itself ran the 5' RACE reads through MiXCR, one entry per CDR3 protein. The sample has about a million distinct CDR3 sequences; roughly two fifths are singletons. This clonotype has a count of ten or more. The TCR sequence derives from a man aged 18-30 years in good health. The source material was blood.

The CDR3 reads CASSFETGESQPQHF. The CDR3 DNA reads TGTGCCAGCAGCTTCGAGACAGGGGAATCTCAGCCCCAGCATTTT. The V and J genes are TRBV7-4 and TRBJ1-5; 8 nucleotides match TRBD1. This CDR3 comprises 15 residues. V lost 3 bases and J lost 6; bases outside the gene matches: 7. The germline gives CDR1 SGHVT, CDR2 SQSDAQ.